This record covers a single T cell receptor beta chain. The data belong to a study of blood T cell repertoires in COVID-19. The wider study: Acute-phase and convalescent COVID-19 samples originated in the United States, Italy and Spain.

The germline gives CDR1 SGHTA, CDR2 FQGNSA. The CDR3 has 14 amino acids. V lost 5 bases and J lost 1; bases outside the gene matches: 4. Under the authors' procedure: Counts of nucleated cells, estimated from reference gene primer amplification, were obtained. Measured with immunoSEQ multiplex PCR; TCRdb has only the in-frame clones, and not every one. V and J calls and clone size are those listed in that table; D and trimming were worked out from the DNA. The sample includes tens of thousands of clones, 85% to 90% of them seen just once. The sample consisted of peripheral blood. This clonotype was obtained from a woman aged 80 or over with COVID-19, enrolled during active disease. The chain joins TRBV7-2 to TRBJ2-7; 8 bases align to TRBD1. This chain's CDR3 is CASSKGQGSYEQYF. CDR3 nucleotide sequence: TGTGCCAGCAGCAAAGGACAGGGTTCCTACGAGCAGTACTTC.